These 22 T cell receptor beta chains originate from one sample sequenced in a study of shared clonotypes between healthy human individuals. This table comes from immunoSEQ multiplex PCR, and its TCRdb copy is limited to in-frame clones, with some not included. This table holds about 490,000 clones, roughly 78% found once. The sample comprised PBMCs. The receptors originated from a woman aged 35 to 49 in good health. Some clones in this sample may be carry-over from other donors' samples.

The V gene is TRBV18, the J gene TRBJ2-3; 11 nucleotides line up with TRBD2. Germline values: CDR1 KGHSH, CDR2 LQKENI. V lost 1 base to trimming and J lost 0 bases; unmatched junction nucleotides: 6. This CDR3 region has 18 residues. CDR3 residues: CASSPRTSGSVSTDTQYF. CDR3 nucleotide sequence: TGTGCCAGCTCACCACGAACTAGCGGGAGCGTTAGCACAGATACGCAGTATTTT.

The genes are TRBV2 and TRBJ2-3, with 7 bases matching TRBD2. The ends lost 5 bases at V and 10 bases at J; junction bases unmatched: 9. CDR3 length: 13 amino acids. CDR1 is SNHLY, CDR2 FYNNEI, per germline. The CDR3 loop reads CASSLGLGVAQYF. The DNA for the CDR3 is TGTGCCAGCAGTCTTGGACTAGGTGTGGCGCAGTATTTT.

The chain combines TRBV28 with TRBJ1-2; D unresolved. Germline V gene lookup returns CDR1 MDHEN and CDR2 SYDVKM. The CDR3 sequence is 13 residues long. The V gene lost 2 bases and the J gene lost 2 bases, with 6 bases spanning the gap. This CDR3 reads CASSLIGNYGYTF. The CDR3, as DNA: TGTGCCAGCAGTTTAATAGGGAACTATGGCTACACCTTC.

This clone was counted only a few times. This chain connects TRBV20-1 to TRBJ1-2; D is undetermined. From germline, CDR1 is DFQATT and CDR2 SNEGSKA (reference sequence). This CDR3 region has 11 residues. Trimming cost V 6 bases and J 2 bases, with 7 bases left between them. The CDR3 region is CSAPINYGYTF. The DNA of the CDR3 is TGCAGTGCCCCGATAAACTATGGCTACACCTTC.

This chain uses TRBV5-4 with TRBJ1-3; D gene ambiguous. Per germline, CDR1 SGHNT and CDR2 YYREEE (reference sequence). There are 11 residues in the CDR3. V lost 10 bases and J lost 0, with 5 bases in between. CDR3 nucleotides: TGTGCCTGCAACTCTGGAAACACCATATATTTT. The encoded protein is CACNSGNTIYF.

Worth noting for this clone: Other nucleotide sequences from this sample produce the same CDR3. The V call is TRBV11-2, the J call TRBJ1-2, with D tentatively TRBD1 (6 bases). The V end was cut by 0 bases, the J end by 6 bases, with 11 bases between. The CDR3 covers 14 residues. CDR1 SGHAT and CDR2 FQNNGV come from the germline V gene. The CDR3 DNA sequence: TGTGCCAGCAGCTTAGATCGAGCAGGGGATGGCTACACCTTC. Its translation: CASSLDRAGDGYTF.

The chain links TRBV9 to TRBJ2-7; D is unclear. The germline gives CDR1 SGDLS, CDR2 YYNGEE. This CDR3 is built from 14 residues. Trimming left V 2 bases short and J 2 bases short, with 11 bases between. CDR3 sequence reads: CASSVAHTTYEQYF. Here the CDR3 DNA reads TGTGCCAGCAGCGTTGCCCATACAACCTACGAGCAGTACTTC.

The rearrangement links TRBV9 to TRBJ1-1; D gene ambiguous. V shed 0 bases and J shed 1 base, with 7 bases lying between them. Germline V gene lookup returns CDR1 SGDLS and CDR2 YYNGEE. This CDR3 comprises 14 residues. DNA for the CDR3: TGTGCCAGCAGCGTAGTTCCAGCGAACACTGAAGCTTTCTTT. Protein product: CASSVVPANTEAFF.

The gene calls are TRBV27 and TRBJ2-1, with TRBD1 matching over 9 bases. The CDR3 totals 15 residues. Germline V gene sequence: CDR1 MNHEY, CDR2 SMNVEV (reference sequence). V was clipped by 5 bases and J by 10 bases; unmatched bases: 12. The CDR3 sequence: CASSTLRDRAVEQFF. The CDR3 region has the DNA TGTGCCAGCAGTACACTCAGGGACAGGGCGGTCGAGCAGTTCTTC.

This clone has only a few counts. The gene calls are TRBV5-1 and TRBJ1-1, with 9 bases matching TRBD1. This CDR3 spans 14 amino acids. J was trimmed by 7 bases and V by 0 bases; bases with no gene match: 4. Germline V CDR1 and CDR2: SGHRS, YFSETQ. The CDR3 DNA follows: TGCGCCAGCAGCTTGGTGGGACAGGGCTTTGAAGCTTTCTTT. Protein product: CASSLVGQGFEAFF.

This clone turned up a few times. V and J are TRBV14 and TRBJ2-1; D remains unclear. CDR1 and CDR2 (germline): SGHDN, FVKESK. V was pared by 2 bases and J by 0 bases, with 5 bases between. This CDR3 is built from 14 residues. This chain's CDR3 is CASSQISSYNEQFF. The CDR3 DNA is TGTGCCAGCAGCCAAATAAGCTCCTACAATGAGCAGTTCTTC.

The count of this clone is one. This chain uses TRBV28 with TRBJ1-2, with D maybe TRBD1 (5 bases). CDR3 length equals 16 residues. Germline values: CDR1 MDHEN, CDR2 SYDVKM. V was shortened by 0 bases and J by 4 bases, with 15 bases between the two germline ends. The CDR3 spells CASSLWGRAAGYGYTF. Here the CDR3 DNA reads TGTGCCAGCAGTTTATGGGGCAGGGCCGCGGGCTATGGCTACACCTTC.

As for this clone: With a much larger clone just one base away, this may be a read error. The chain uses TRBV7-9 and TRBJ2-7; no clear D. Germline values: CDR1 SEHNR, CDR2 FQNEAQ (reference sequence). This CDR3 region has 12 residues. V lost 5 bases, J lost 7 bases, and 12 bases lay in between. CDR3 amino acids: CASSPSFGEQYF. The CDR3 DNA follows: TGTGCCAGCAGCCCTTCGTTCGGAGAGCAGTACTTC.

Written as DNA, the CDR3 is TGTGCCAGCAGCGGAGGGACAGGGAGACAGACCCAGTACTTC. Translated: CASSGGTGRQTQYF. This chain joins TRBV9 and TRBJ2-5; 9 positions agree with TRBD1. V shed 3 bases and J 6 bases; nucleotides not matched to a gene: 6. This CDR3 contains 14 residues. Germline CDR1 and CDR2: SGDLS and YYNGEE.

The gene calls are TRBV18 and TRBJ2-7; 7 bases map to TRBD1. There are 14 residues in the CDR3. V trimming: 4 bases; J trimming: 0 bases; junction bases outside the gene matches: 3. Germline CDR1 KGHSH, CDR2 LQKENI. The CDR3 here is CASSLGQSSYEQYF. The CDR3 DNA reads TGTGCCAGCTCACTGGGACAGAGCTCCTACGAGCAGTACTTC. Full variable domain (rest looked up from reference TRBV18 and TRBJ2-7): NAGVMQNPRHLVRRRGQEARLRCSPMKGHSHVYWYRQLPEEGLKFMVYLQKENIIDESGMPKERFSAEFPKEGPSILRIQQVVRGDSAAYFCASSLGQSSYEQYFGPGTRLTVT.

V gene TRBV28 combines with J gene TRBJ2-3; either TRBD1 or TRBD2 may supply D (8 bases each). The germline CDR1 and CDR2 sequences are MDHEN and SYDVKM. The CDR3 sequence is 13 residues long. V was cut by 6 bases and J by 10 bases, with 17 bases left in between. CDR3 region: CASSPGGGQAQYF. DNA for the CDR3: TGTGCCAGCAGCCCCGGGGGGGGACAGGCGCAGTATTTT.

This rearrangement joins TRBV4-3 to TRBJ2-7, with a possible D match to TRBD2 (5 bases). CDR1 and CDR2 (germline): LGHNA, YSLEER. This CDR3 spans 16 amino acids. Trimming took 1 base from V and 1 from J, leaving 14 bases between them. The CDR3 bases are TGCGCCAGCAGCCAAGGATGGGCTAGCAGTTCCTACGAGCAGTACTTC. Translation: CASSQGWASSSYEQYF.

The rearrangement uses TRBV7-8 and TRBJ2-6; 9 nucleotides align to TRBD1. J was trimmed by 4 bases and V by 7 bases; bases with no gene match: 8. This CDR3 region has 16 residues. The V gene's germline CDR1 is SGHVS and CDR2 FQNEAQ. The CDR3 coding sequence is TGTGCCAGCAAGTGGGACAGGGTGGCAGGGGCCAACGTCCTGACTTTC. This encodes CASKWDRVAGANVLTF.

The chain combines TRBV5-1 with TRBJ2-1; TRBD2 matches 10 bases. The V and J ends lost 4 bases and 7 bases, in that order; junction bases with no gene match: 8. CDR3 length equals 15 residues. Germline V gene lookup returns CDR1 SGHRS and CDR2 YFSETQ. The CDR3: CASSRLAGRGNEQFF. CDR3 bases: TGCGCCAGCAGCCGACTAGCGGGCCGGGGGAATGAGCAGTTCTTC. Looking up the rest from reference TRBV5-1 and TRBJ2-1 gives the full variable domain: KAGVTQTPRYLIKTRGQQVTLSCSPISGHRSVSWYQQTPGQGLQFLFEYFSETQRNKGNFPGRFSGRQFSNSRSEMNVSTLELGDSALYLCASSRLAGRGNEQFFGPGTRLTVL.

The chain has TRBV19 and TRBJ2-5; TRBD1 matches 7 bases. Germline V gives CDR1 LNHDA, CDR2 SQIVND (reference sequence). Trimming at V came to 6 bases and at J to 2 bases, leaving 12 bases not matched to a gene. This CDR3 spans 16 amino acids. In nucleotides, the CDR3 is TGTGCCAGTAGCCGCGACAGGGAAAGGGGGCAAGAGACCCAGTACTTC. This translates into CASSRDRERGQETQYF. Using reference TRBV19 and TRBJ2-5 for the parts outside the CDR3, the full variable domain is DGGITQSPKYLFRKEGQNVTLSCEQNLNHDAMYWYRQDPGQGLRLIYYSQIVNDFQKGDIAEGYSVSREKKESFPLTVTSAQKNPTAFYLCASSRDRERGQETQYFGPGTRLLVL.

The chain links TRBV18 to TRBJ1-2; 9 bases are a match to TRBD1. The junction had 4 bases not matched to a gene; V was cut back by 3 bases and J by 5 bases. The CDR3 sequence is 14 residues long. CDR1 is KGHSH, CDR2 LQKENI, per germline. The CDR3 DNA is TGTGCCAGCTCACCTTCACAGGGGGCATATGGCTACACCTTC. Encoded protein: CASSPSQGAYGYTF.

The chain recombines TRBV7-8 with TRBJ1-1; D unclear. V lost 1 base, J lost 10 bases, and 13 bases lay in between. Looked up from germline, CDR1 is SGHVS and CDR2 is FQNEAQ. CDR3 length: 13 amino acids. DNA of the CDR3: TGTGCCAGCAGCTTAGACGCGGAGTTCGGAGCTTTCTTT. Its translation is CASSLDAEFGAFF.